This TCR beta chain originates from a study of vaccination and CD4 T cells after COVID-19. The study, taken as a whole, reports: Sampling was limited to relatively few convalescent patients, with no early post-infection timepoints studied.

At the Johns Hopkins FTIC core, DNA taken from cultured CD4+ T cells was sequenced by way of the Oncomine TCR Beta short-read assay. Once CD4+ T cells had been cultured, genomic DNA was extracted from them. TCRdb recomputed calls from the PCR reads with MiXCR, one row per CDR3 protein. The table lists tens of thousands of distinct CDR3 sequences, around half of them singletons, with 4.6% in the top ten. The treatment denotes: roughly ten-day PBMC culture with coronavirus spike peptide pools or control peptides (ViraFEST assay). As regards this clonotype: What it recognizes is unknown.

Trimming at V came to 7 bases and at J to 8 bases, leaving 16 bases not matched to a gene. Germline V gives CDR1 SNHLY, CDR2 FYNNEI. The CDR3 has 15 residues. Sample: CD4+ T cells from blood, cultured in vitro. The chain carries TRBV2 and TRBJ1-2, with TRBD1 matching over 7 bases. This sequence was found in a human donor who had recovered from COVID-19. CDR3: CASTGRGRGSEGYTF. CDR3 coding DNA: TGTGCCAGCACCGGGAGGGGCAGGGGGTCGGAAGGCTACACCTTC.